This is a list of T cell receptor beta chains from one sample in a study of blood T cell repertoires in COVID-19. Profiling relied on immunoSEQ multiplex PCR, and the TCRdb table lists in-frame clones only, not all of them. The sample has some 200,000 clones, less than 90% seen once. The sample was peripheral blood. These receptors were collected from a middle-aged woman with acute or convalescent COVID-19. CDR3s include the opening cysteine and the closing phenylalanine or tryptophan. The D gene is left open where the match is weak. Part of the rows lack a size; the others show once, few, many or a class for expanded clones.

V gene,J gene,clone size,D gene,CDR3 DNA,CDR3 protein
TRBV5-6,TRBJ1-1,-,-,TGTGCCAGCAGCTTGGATGGGACAAGGTGGACATTT,CASSLDGTRWTF
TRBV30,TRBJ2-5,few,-,TGTGCCTGGAGTGTCTTAATCCAAGAGACCCAGTACTTC,CAWSVLIQETQYF
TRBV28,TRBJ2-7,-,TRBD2,TGTGCCAGCAGTTTATGGCGGGACTATTCCTACGAGCAGTACTTC,CASSLWRDYSYEQYF
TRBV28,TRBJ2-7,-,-,TGTGCCAGCAGTTGGGCCGACGGTGGCTACGAGCAGTACTTC,CASSWADGGYEQYF
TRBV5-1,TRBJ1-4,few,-,TGCGCCAGCAGCTTGGACAGGGACCTTAATGAAAAACTGTTTTTT,CASSLDRDLNEKLFF
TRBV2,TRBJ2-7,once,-,TGTGCCAGCTTGAGGGAGGCGGGCTCCTACGAGCAGTACTTC,CASLREAGSYEQYF
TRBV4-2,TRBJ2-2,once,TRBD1,TGTGCCAGCAGCCGCTCTTCATCGGGACAGGGAACCGGGGAGCTGTTTTTT,CASSRSSSGQGTGELFF
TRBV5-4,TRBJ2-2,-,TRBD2,TGTGCCAGCAGCGTGCCGGGACTAGCGGGGGCAAACGCGAACACCGGGGAGCTGTTTTTT,CASSVPGLAGANANTGELFF
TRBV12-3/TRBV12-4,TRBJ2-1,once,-,TGTGCCAGCAGTTTACTCACAGGGTATCCGTTCTTC,CASSLLTGYPFF
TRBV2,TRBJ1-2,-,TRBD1,TGTGCCAGCAGTCAAAGGACAGGGGCTATGGCTAACTATGGCTACACCTTC,CASSQRTGAMANYGYTF
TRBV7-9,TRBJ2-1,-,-,TGTGCCAGCAGCGGGACTCCCTCGAATGTAGGTCAGTTCTTC,CASSGTPSNVGQFF
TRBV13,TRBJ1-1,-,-,TGTGCCAGCAGCTGGAACTACAGGGCCCACACTGAAGCTTTCTTT,CASSWNYRAHTEAFF
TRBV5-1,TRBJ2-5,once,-,TGCGCCAGCAGCTTGGACGACAGTACAGGGGAGACCCAGTACTTC,CASSLDDSTGETQYF
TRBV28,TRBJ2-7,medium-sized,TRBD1,TGTGCCAGCAGTCAGGACAGGGGCCACGAGCAGTACTTC,CASSQDRGHEQYF
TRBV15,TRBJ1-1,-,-,TGTGCCACCAGCAGACAGGGGTTGAACACTGAAGCTTTCTTT,CATSRQGLNTEAFF
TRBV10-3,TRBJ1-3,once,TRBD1,TGTGCCACCTTAGACAGGGGTCGTGGAAACACCATATATTTT,CATLDRGRGNTIYF
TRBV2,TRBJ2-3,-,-,TGTGCCAGCAGTTCCAGGGTAGATACGCAGTATTTT,CASSSRVDTQYF
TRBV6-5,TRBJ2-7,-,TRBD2,TGTGCCAGCAGCAGTAGCGGGGAAGCCTACGAGCAGTACTTC,CASSSSGEAYEQYF
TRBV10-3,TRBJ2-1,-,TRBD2,TGTGCCACCCTCCCCAGCGGGAGCTACAATGAGCAGTTCTTC,CATLPSGSYNEQFF
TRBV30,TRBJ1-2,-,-,TGTGCCTGGAGTGTACTAGGCGGCTACACCTTC,CAWSVLGGYTF
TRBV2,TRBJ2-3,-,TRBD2,TGTGCCAGCAGTGGGACTAGCGGGACGCACCCACTCACAGATACGCAGTATTTT,CASSGTSGTHPLTDTQYF
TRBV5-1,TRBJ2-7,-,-,TGCGCCAGCAGCTTAGCGGAGTTCGGCGAGCAGTACTTC,CASSLAEFGEQYF
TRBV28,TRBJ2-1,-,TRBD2,TGTGCCAGCAGTCTAGGGACTAGCGTCTACAATGAGCAGTTCTTC,CASSLGTSVYNEQFF
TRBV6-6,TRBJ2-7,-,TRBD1,TGTGCCAGCTGGCAAAAGGGGGCGGTTAACGAGCAGTACTTC,CASWQKGAVNEQYF
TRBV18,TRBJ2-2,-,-,TGTGCCAGCTCACGTGGTGCAGGTGCGAACACCGGGGAGCTGTTTTTT,CASSRGAGANTGELFF
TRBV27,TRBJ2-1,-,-,TGTGCCAGCAAGAGTGTTCCCACAGACTACAATGAGCAGTTCTTC,CASKSVPTDYNEQFF
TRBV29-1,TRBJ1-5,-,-,TGCAGCGTTGCGGAAAGGGGCGGTCAGCCCCAGCATTTT,CSVAERGGQPQHF
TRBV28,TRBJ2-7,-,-,TGTGCCAGCAGGTCGGCAGGGCAACTGTTTTCCTACGAGCAGTACTTC,CASRSAGQLFSYEQYF
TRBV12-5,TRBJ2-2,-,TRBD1,TGTGCTAGTGGGAACACAGGGGGCGCAGGCGGGGAGCTGTTTTTT,CASGNTGGAGGELFF
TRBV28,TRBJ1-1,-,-,TGTGCCAGCAGTTTGCCAGGGAGGGAGAGCACTGAAGCTTTCTTT,CASSLPGRESTEAFF
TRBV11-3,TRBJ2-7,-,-,TGTGCCAGCAGCCCCCCATGGTCTAAGAACTACGAGCAGTACTTC,CASSPPWSKNYEQYF
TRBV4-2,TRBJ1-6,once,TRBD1,TGTGCCAGCACCAGGGACAGCTATAATTCACCCCTCCACTTT,CASTRDSYNSPLHF
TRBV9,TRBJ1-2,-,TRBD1,TGTGCCAGTAACCCACAGGGGACGTTAGGCTACACCTTC,CASNPQGTLGYTF
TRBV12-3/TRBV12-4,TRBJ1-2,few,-,TGTGCCAGCAGTTTACCGAACTATGGCTACACCTTC,CASSLPNYGYTF
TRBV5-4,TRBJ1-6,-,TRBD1,TGTGCCAGCAGCCCTTATGACAGGGGGGCCGGACAAAATTCACCCCTCCACTTT,CASSPYDRGAGQNSPLHF
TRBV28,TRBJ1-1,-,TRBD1,TGTGCCAGCAGTTTTGCGGGGACAGGGGGTGGTCGTGTAGCTGAAGCTTTCTTT,CASSFAGTGGGRVAEAFF
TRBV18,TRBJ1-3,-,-,TGTGCCAGTCGGACAGCTAACTCTGGAAACACCATATATTTT,CASRTANSGNTIYF
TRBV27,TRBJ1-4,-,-,TGTGCCAGCAGTGGGTTTGGAGGGAGAAATGAAAAACTGTTTTTT,CASSGFGGRNEKLFF
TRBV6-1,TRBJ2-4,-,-,TGTGCCAGCAGTGAAGCCATGGAGGTGAACATTCAGTACTTC,CASSEAMEVNIQYF
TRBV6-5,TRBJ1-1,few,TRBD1,TGTGCCACCGGACAGGAACCGAACACTGAAGCTTTCTTT,CATGQEPNTEAFF
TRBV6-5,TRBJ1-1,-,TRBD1,TGTGCCAGCAGTACGGGGACAGGGGGGGCCACTGAAGCTTTCTTT,CASSTGTGGATEAFF
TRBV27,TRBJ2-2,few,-,TGTGCCAGCAGTTTGGGTTCAGGGTACACCGGGGAGCTGTTTTTT,CASSLGSGYTGELFF
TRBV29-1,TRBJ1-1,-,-,TGCAGCGTTGAACTCACAGGGGAAGCTTTCTTT,CSVELTGEAFF